The clone carrying this TCR beta chain was seen only a few times. The target antigen is unknown. Losses at the gene ends were 10 bases for V and 2 bases for J; bases not matched to a gene: 13. Germline V gene sequence: CDR1 MNHEY, CDR2 SVGEGT. The CDR3 is 15 amino acids. This entry is derived from a study of response to subunit inactivated influenza vaccine. Regarding the study as a whole: Authors suggested each seasonal flu vaccination may recruit only limited numbers of new T cells.

TCRdb used MiXCR to reprocess the RT-PCR reads, holding one entry per CDR3 protein. The data contain 530,000 or so distinct CDR3 sequences, 13% to 15% of them singletons. The V call is TRBV6-2 or TRBV6-3, the J call TRBJ2-5; the match to TRBD1 covers 7 bases. The material was PBMCs from blood, obtained less than 13 days after vaccination. This receptor was identified in a middle-aged man who received an inactivated influenza vaccine. CDR3 sequence reads: CATTRGQNLQETQYF. Written as DNA, the CDR3 is TGTGCCACAACACGGGGACAGAACCTTCAAGAGACCCAGTACTTC.